The rows below give T cell receptor beta chains drawn from one sample of a study of molecular identifiers for immune sequencing clone quantification. Using its own MiXCR run on the PCR reads, TCRdb lists one record per CDR3 protein. The profile covers about 640,000 distinct CDR3 sequences, with just under 20% appearing a single time and roughly 0.85% taken by the ten largest. The sample was naive CD8+ T cells from blood, with Jurkat cell RNA spiked in. The origin of the receptors is a human donor in good health. Some libraries in this study had Jurkat cell RNA spiked in. CDR3s include the opening cysteine and the closing phenylalanine or tryptophan. Each record gives: J gene, V gene, D gene, clone size, CDR3 protein, CDR3 DNA. A D gene is named only where the DNA matches it firmly. Clone sizes are given selectively: once, few, many, or a class where the clone is expanded.

J gene: TRBJ2-7
V gene: TRBV20-1
D gene: TRBD1
clone size: -
CDR3 protein: CSARDRENEQYF
CDR3 DNA: TGCAGTGCTAGGGACAGGGAAAACGAGCAGTACTTC

J gene: TRBJ1-5
V gene: TRBV9
D gene: -
clone size: many
CDR3 protein: CASSRNSNQPQHF
CDR3 DNA: TGTGCCAGCAGTCGAAATAGCAATCAGCCCCAGCATTTT

J gene: TRBJ1-5
V gene: TRBV5-4
D gene: -
clone size: many
CDR3 protein: CASSDGQPQHF
CDR3 DNA: TGTGCCAGCAGCGATGGACAGCCCCAGCATTTT

J gene: TRBJ2-3
V gene: TRBV28
D gene: TRBD2
clone size: many
CDR3 protein: CASTRVFPSGRDTQYF
CDR3 DNA: TGTGCCAGCACCCGAGTTTTCCCTAGCGGGAGAGATACGCAGTATTTT

J gene: TRBJ2-7
V gene: TRBV27
D gene: TRBD1
clone size: few
CDR3 protein: CTSSLGGQGFSYEQYF
CDR3 DNA: TGTACCAGCAGTTTAGGGGGACAGGGTTTCTCCTACGAGCAGTACTTC

J gene: TRBJ2-3
V gene: TRBV29-1
D gene: -
clone size: many
CDR3 protein: CSVRDHTDTQYF
CDR3 DNA: TGCAGCGTGAGGGATCACACAGATACGCAGTATTTT

J gene: TRBJ2-3
V gene: TRBV27
D gene: TRBD1
clone size: many
CDR3 protein: CASSPRGTGTVLTDTQYF
CDR3 DNA: TGTGCCAGCAGTCCACGGGGCACCGGGACAGTCCTCACAGATACGCAGTATTTT

J gene: TRBJ1-1
V gene: TRBV30
D gene: -
clone size: many
CDR3 protein: CAWSGGIGPTEAFF
CDR3 DNA: TGTGCCTGGAGTGGGGGGATCGGTCCCACTGAAGCTTTCTTT

J gene: TRBJ1-1
V gene: TRBV5-1
D gene: -
clone size: -
CDR3 protein: CASSPGTENTGAFF
CDR3 DNA: TGCGCCAGCAGCCCCGGGACCGAGAACACTGGAGCTTTCTTT

J gene: TRBJ2-1
V gene: TRBV4-1
D gene: -
clone size: many
CDR3 protein: CASSQVGGSRDEQFF
CDR3 DNA: TGCGCCAGCAGCCAAGTGGGGGGCAGTAGAGATGAGCAGTTCTTC

J gene: TRBJ1-5
V gene: TRBV20-1
D gene: -
clone size: few
CDR3 protein: CSARDTMGPDQPQHF
CDR3 DNA: TGCAGTGCTAGAGACACAATGGGGCCGGATCAGCCCCAGCATTTT

J gene: TRBJ1-1
V gene: TRBV12-3/TRBV12-4
D gene: TRBD1
clone size: many
CDR3 protein: CASSSGTALAEAFF
CDR3 DNA: TGTGCCAGCAGTTCCGGGACAGCCTTGGCTGAAGCTTTCTTT

J gene: TRBJ1-3
V gene: TRBV2
D gene: -
clone size: many
CDR3 protein: CASSEAQGSGNTIYF
CDR3 DNA: TGTGCCAGCAGTGAAGCGCAGGGCTCTGGAAACACCATATATTTT

J gene: TRBJ1-5
V gene: TRBV28
D gene: -
clone size: many
CDR3 protein: CASSLGVSGLYSNQPQHF
CDR3 DNA: TGTGCCAGCAGTTTAGGGGTATCAGGGTTGTACAGCAATCAGCCCCAGCATTTT

J gene: TRBJ2-1
V gene: TRBV27
D gene: TRBD1
clone size: few
CDR3 protein: CASSLFTLGQGYNEQFF
CDR3 DNA: TGTGCCAGCAGTTTATTTACCCTAGGACAGGGCTACAATGAGCAGTTCTTC

J gene: TRBJ2-7
V gene: TRBV28
D gene: TRBD2
clone size: many
CDR3 protein: CASSAGLAGFYEQYF
CDR3 DNA: TGTGCCAGCAGTGCCGGACTAGCGGGGTTCTACGAGCAGTACTTC

J gene: TRBJ2-6
V gene: TRBV27
D gene: -
clone size: many
CDR3 protein: CASSPEYSGANVLTF
CDR3 DNA: TGTGCCAGCAGTCCCGAATACTCTGGGGCCAACGTCCTGACTTTC

J gene: TRBJ2-1
V gene: TRBV3-1
D gene: -
clone size: many
CDR3 protein: CASRGTTGPYNEQFF
CDR3 DNA: TGTGCCAGCAGAGGGACCACCGGGCCCTACAATGAGCAGTTCTTC

J gene: TRBJ2-7
V gene: TRBV5-1
D gene: TRBD1
clone size: many
CDR3 protein: CASSSGQGHYEQYF
CDR3 DNA: TGCGCCAGCAGCTCGGGACAGGGTCACTACGAGCAGTACTTC

J gene: TRBJ2-5
V gene: TRBV25-1
D gene: TRBD1
clone size: few
CDR3 protein: CASSPPARGQAETQYF
CDR3 DNA: TGTGCCAGCAGTCCCCCGGCGAGGGGGCAGGCGGAGACCCAGTACTTC

J gene: TRBJ1-3
V gene: TRBV5-6
D gene: -
clone size: many
CDR3 protein: CASSLNRDGISGNTIYF
CDR3 DNA: TGTGCCAGCAGTTTAAACCGGGACGGAATCTCTGGAAACACCATATATTTT